The next 15 T cell receptor beta chains were all read from a single sample in a study of shared clonotypes between healthy human individuals. CD8 cells classed as naive were CD45RO-negative and positively selected for CCR7, excluding terminally differentiated effector memory CD45RA+ cells. Some clones are missing from TCRdb's copy, which holds only in-frame ones; the method was immunoSEQ multiplex PCR. The sample holds under 2,000,000 clones, 85% to 95% seen once. Source material: naive CD8+ T cells sorted from blood. The receptors were gathered from a man younger than 35 in good health.

This chain joins TRBV6-1 and TRBJ2-1, with D possibly being TRBD1 (5 bases). The CDR3 covers 13 residues. Trimming shortened V by 5 bases and J by 4 bases, and 9 bases separated the two germline ends. CDR1 is MNHNS and CDR2 is SASEGT in the germline V gene. As DNA, the CDR3 is TGTGCCAGCAGTTGGACACATTACAATGAGCAGTTCTTC. This gives the protein CASSWTHYNEQFF.

Details on this clone: The same CDR3 arises from other DNA sequences in this sample as well. The genes are TRBV4-1 and TRBJ2-7; D remains ambiguous. Trimming left V 1 base short and J 0 bases short, with 1 base between. Germline V gene data show CDR1 as MGHRA and CDR2 as YSYEKL. The CDR3 has 12 amino acids. This CDR3 is CASSQGSYEQYF. The DNA for the CDR3 is TGCGCCAGCAGCCAAGGCTCCTACGAGCAGTACTTC.

This clone was recorded only once. This chain uses TRBV6-5 with TRBJ2-7, with TRBD2 as a possible D gene (6 bases). This CDR3 is built from 14 residues. Germline V gene sequence: CDR1 MNHEY, CDR2 SVGAGI. V was shortened by 2 bases and J by 6 bases, with 14 bases between the two germline ends. The CDR3 nucleotides are TGTGCCAGCAGTTACCAGGAGGGGATCTCCGAGCAGTACTTC. It translates to CASSYQEGISEQYF.

The chain has TRBV2 and TRBJ2-3, with 7 bases aligning to TRBD2. After removal of 1 base from V and 1 base from J, the junction contained 5 bases not matched to a gene. Germline V gives CDR1 SNHLY, CDR2 FYNNEI. This CDR3 spans 16 amino acids. In DNA form, the CDR3 reads TGTGCCAGCAGTGAAGTTCCGGGAGGTGGCACAGATACGCAGTATTTT. Translating it yields CASSEVPGGGTDTQYF.

CDR3 coding DNA: TGTGCCAGCAGTGGGCCCCTTCCGAATCTAGCCAAAAACATTCAGTACTTC. Translating gives CASSGPLPNLAKNIQYF. The chain couples TRBV28 to TRBJ2-4; D gene unclear. This CDR3 is built from 17 residues. Germline CDR1 is MDHEN and CDR2 is SYDVKM. The V and J ends lost 5 bases and 0 bases respectively, with 17 bases between them.

This chain connects TRBV7-6 to TRBJ2-2, with 11 nucleotides matching TRBD2. Germline values: CDR1 SGHVS, CDR2 FNYEAQ. The CDR3 length is 18 residues. V trimming: 5 bases; J trimming: 6 bases; junction bases outside the gene matches: 14. For the CDR3, the DNA is TGTGCCAGCAGCCCATATACTACTAGCGGGAGTCGTTCCGGGGAGCTGTTTTTT. Its translation: CASSPYTTSGSRSGELFF.

The rearrangement links TRBV6-4 to TRBJ2-1; TRBD2 agrees at 10 bases. V lost 6 bases, J lost 0 bases, and 2 bases stayed unmatched. The V gene's germline CDR1 is MRHNA and CDR2 SNTAGT. This CDR3 is 15 amino acids long. The DNA of the CDR3 is TGTGCCAGCAGGGCTAGCGGGAGCTCCTACAATGAGCAGTTCTTC. This sequence encodes CASRASGSSYNEQFF.

In nucleotides, the CDR3 is TGCGCCAGCAGCCAAGTCATAGACAGTGTATTAGAGACCCAGTACTTC. This codes for CASSQVIDSVLETQYF. This chain uses TRBV4-1 with TRBJ2-5; D may be TRBD1 (5 bases). CDR1 is MGHRA, CDR2 YSYEKL, per germline. V lost 1 base and J 4 bases, leaving 16 bases between the germline ends. The CDR3 runs to 16 residues.

This clone was counted a single time. The J gene is TRBJ1-1, the V gene TRBV9; TRBD1 matches at 8 bases. CDR3 length: 13 residues. The trim removed 3 bases at V and 11 bases at J, leaving 9 bases unmatched. Germline CDR1 reads SGDLS; CDR2 reads YYNGEE. DNA of the CDR3: TGTGCCAGCAGCGCTTCAGGGGGCGCCAGGGCTTTCTTT. Amino acid sequence: CASSASGGARAFF.

The chain has TRBV4-3 and TRBJ2-1; the D gene is possibly TRBD2 (7 bases). Trimming stripped 0 bases from V and 3 bases from J, with 12 bases between. The CDR3 loop spans 16 amino acids. Germline CDR1 and CDR2: LGHNA and YSLEER. The CDR3 region has the DNA TGCGCCAGCAGCCAAGATAGGGGGGGACTCTACAATGAGCAGTTCTTC. It specifies CASSQDRGGLYNEQFF.

V is TRBV28 and J is TRBJ2-7, with 7 positions matching TRBD1. Germline V gene data show CDR1 as MDHEN and CDR2 as SYDVKM. The junction had 12 bases not matched to a gene; V was cut back by 6 bases and J by 4 bases. The CDR3 runs 15 residues. In DNA, the CDR3 is TGTGCCAGCAGGAGCCTGGACAGGCTCGCTTACGAGCAGTACTTC. This encodes CASRSLDRLAYEQYF.

This chain joins TRBV11-2 and TRBJ2-7; D is possibly TRBD1 (5 bases). The CDR3 consists of 13 residues. Looked up from germline, CDR1 is SGHAT and CDR2 is FQNNGV. Deletions cut 3 bases from V and 4 bases from J, with 10 bases between. As DNA, the CDR3 is TGTGCCAGCAGCTTCGACCAGGGATACGAGCAGTACTTC. This encodes CASSFDQGYEQYF.

The rearrangement joins TRBV5-4 to TRBJ2-5; D unresolved. Germline-derived CDR1 and CDR2 are SGHNT and YYREEE (reference sequence). There are 12 residues in the CDR3. V lost 1 base to trimming and J lost 4 bases, with 5 bases between them. The DNA for the CDR3 is TGTGCCAGCAGCTTGACCGCAGAGACCCAGTACTTC. Translated, it gives CASSLTAETQYF.

The rearrangement links TRBV11-3 to TRBJ2-2, with 8 nucleotides matching TRBD2. Germline V gene lookup returns CDR1 SGHNT and CDR2 YENEEA. The CDR3 totals 17 residues. With V trimmed by 3 bases and J by 0 bases, 6 bases remained unmatched. CDR3 coding DNA: TGTGCCAGCAGCTTGAGGGTAGCGGGACCGAACACCGGGGAGCTGTTTTTT. It is translated as CASSLRVAGPNTGELFF. The full variable domain, in which reference TRBV11-3 and TRBJ2-2 provide the parts outside the CDR3, is EAGVVQSPRYKIIEKKQPVAFWCNPISGHNTLYWYLQNLGQGPELLIRYENEEAVDDSQLPKDRFSAERLKGVDSTLKIQPAELGDSAVYLCASSLRVAGPNTGELFFGEGSRLTVL.

The chain uses TRBV1 and TRBJ2-5; the table's D gene call, TRBD2, was not cross checked with the DNA. TRBV1 is termed a pseudogene. There are 20 residues in the CDR3. As DNA, the CDR3 is TGCACCAGCAGCCACTCACCGGGAATAGCGGGGGTAAATCCACAAGAGACCCAGTACTTC. Encoded protein: CTSSHSPGIAGVNPQETQYF.